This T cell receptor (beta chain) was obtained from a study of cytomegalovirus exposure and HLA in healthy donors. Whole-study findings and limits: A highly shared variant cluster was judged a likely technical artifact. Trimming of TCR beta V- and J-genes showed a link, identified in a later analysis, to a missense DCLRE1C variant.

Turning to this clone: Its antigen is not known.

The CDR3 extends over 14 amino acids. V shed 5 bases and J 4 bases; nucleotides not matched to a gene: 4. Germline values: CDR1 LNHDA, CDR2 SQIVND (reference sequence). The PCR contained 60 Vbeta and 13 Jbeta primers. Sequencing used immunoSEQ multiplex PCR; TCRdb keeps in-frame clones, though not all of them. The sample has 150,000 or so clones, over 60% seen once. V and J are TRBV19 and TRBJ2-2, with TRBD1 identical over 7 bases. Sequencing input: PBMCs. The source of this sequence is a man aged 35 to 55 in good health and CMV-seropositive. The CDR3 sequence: CASSGTAVTGELFF. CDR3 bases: TGTGCCAGTAGTGGGACAGCTGTCACCGGGGAGCTGTTTTTT.